The entry below gives a single T cell receptor beta chain sequence along with its context. The sample is drawn from a study of blood T cell repertoires in COVID-19. As for the study in general: COVID-19 samples collected from the United States, Italy and Spain covered acute and convalescent phases. Sources were T cells, B-cell-depleted T cells, or PBMCs; the material itself was cDNA or gDNA.

The trim removed 1 base at V and 6 bases at J, leaving 11 bases unmatched. CDR1 and CDR2 (germline): LNHNV, YYDKDF (reference sequence). This CDR3 has 16 residues. Original methodology: Quantification of nucleated cells was approximated via reference gene primer amplification. Data came from immunoSEQ multiplex PCR; TCRdb stores just in-frame clones and leaves some out. V and J calls plus clone size are reproduced from that table; the DNA served to infer D and trimming. The sample consists of some 55,000 clones, about 89% of them appearing once. The source material was peripheral blood. The sequence was obtained from a man in his 60s with acute or convalescent COVID-19. The chain is built from TRBV15 and TRBJ1-1; 7 nucleotides match TRBD1. For the CDR3, the DNA is TGTGCCACCAGCAGAGCTGCGGTGGAGACAGGGTCTGAAGCTTTCTTT. This encodes CATSRAAVETGSEAFF.